A single sample gave rise to the 6 T cell receptor beta chains below, sequenced in a study of T cell clonotyping in hematopoietic cell transplantation. Some clones are missing from TCRdb's copy, which holds only in-frame ones; the method was immunoSEQ multiplex PCR. The repertoire has about 12,000 clones, about half of them found once; the top ten carry approximately 11%. Specimen: peripheral blood mononuclear cells. The receptors derive from a man over 45 in good health. Some clones in this sample may be carry-over from other donors' samples.

This sequence joins TRBV19 and TRBJ2-6; perhaps TRBD2 as D (5 bases). CDR1 LNHDA and CDR2 SQIVND come from the germline V gene (reference sequence). The CDR3 is 14 residues long. Trimming shortened V by 6 bases and J by 2 bases, and 8 bases separated the two germline ends. The CDR3 spells CASRSGAGANVLTF. For the CDR3, the DNA is TGTGCCAGTAGATCCGGGGCTGGGGCCAACGTCCTGACTTTC. Full variable domain (remainder filled in from reference TRBV19 and TRBJ2-6): DGGITQSPKYLFRKEGQNVTLSCEQNLNHDAMYWYRQDPGQGLRLIYYSQIVNDFQKGDIAEGYSVSREKKESFPLTVTSAQKNPTAFYLCASRSGAGANVLTFGAGSRLTVL.

There are a few counts of this clone. The chain employs TRBV6-5 and TRBJ1-2; 7 positions match TRBD1. The CDR3 spans 13 residues. Germline lookup yields CDR1 MNHEY and CDR2 SVGAGI. The V gene end was trimmed by 7 bases and the J gene end by 7 bases; junction bases not matched to a gene: 9. CDR3 sequence: CASTPGRQGGYTF. The CDR3 nucleotides are TGTGCCAGCACGCCAGGGCGACAGGGTGGCTACACCTTC.

Only a few counts were recorded for this clone. V is TRBV7-3 and J is TRBJ1-2; TRBD1 matches 8 bases. This CDR3 comprises 15 residues. Germline V lookup: CDR1 SGHTA, CDR2 FQGTGA. Trimming removed 5 bases from V and 13 bases from J; junction bases left unmatched: 18. CDR3 in DNA: TGTGCCAGCAGCGACAGACCCGGGACAGGCAATCGATTCACCTTC. Encoded protein: CASSDRPGTGNRFTF.

This chain joins TRBV6-6 and TRBJ1-2, with D possibly being TRBD1 (5 bases). There are 16 residues in the CDR3. V was pared by 4 bases and J by 0 bases, with 15 bases between. Germline V lookup: CDR1 MNHNY, CDR2 SVGAGI (reference sequence). CDR3: CASSSPLLGANYGYTF. DNA for the CDR3: TGTGCCAGCAGTTCTCCCTTGCTGGGGGCTAACTATGGCTACACCTTC.

The J gene is TRBJ2-2, the V gene TRBV2; D is unclear. Germline CDR1 is SNHLY and CDR2 is FYNNEI. Trimming cost V 4 bases and J 0 bases, with 6 bases left between them. The CDR3 is made up of 14 amino acids. The CDR3 loop is CASSGTTNTGELFF. CDR3 coding DNA: TGTGCCAGCAGTGGAACCACGAACACCGGGGAGCTGTTTTTT.

The genes are TRBV20-1 and TRBJ2-3; D is ambiguous. Germline CDR1 reads DFQATT; CDR2 reads SNEGSKA (reference sequence). The CDR3 is 10 amino acids. Trimming removed 5 bases at V and 8 bases at J, with 8 bases between. In DNA form, the CDR3 reads TGCAGTGCTCGGCGAGGTACGCAGTATTTT. Translating gives CSARRGTQYF.